This T cell receptor beta chain was sequenced in a study of cytomegalovirus exposure and HLA in healthy donors. The study's findings and limits: An analysis that came later showed most CMV-associated TCR beta chains appearing HLA-restricted. Most of the TCR beta V segments (in an earlier analysis) were productive either about 87% or about 30% of the time. By HLA locus, TCR association rates varied in a later analysis, with DRB1 showing the most and HLA-C the fewest.

This clone was counted only a few times. Its matching antigen is unknown. This CDR3 has 13 residues. Germline CDR1 and CDR2: LNHNV and YYDKDF (reference sequence). V was clipped by 6 bases and J by 7 bases; unmatched bases: 6. The study ran its PCR with 60 Vbeta and 13 Jbeta primers. Sequencing was performed with immunoSEQ multiplex PCR; in TCRdb, only in-frame clones are kept and a portion is missing. The repertoire holds some 150,000 clones, with approximately 79% as singletons. Donors sampled were nominally healthy, though unrecorded immune exposures were likely. The sequenced sample was PBMCs. This TCR was sampled from a male donor in good health and CMV-seronegative. The chain links TRBV15 to TRBJ2-1; 7 bases align to TRBD2. The CDR3 region has the DNA TGTGCCACCAGGGGAGGGAGTATAAATGAGCAGTTCTTC. Protein product: CATRGGSINEQFF.